The 32 T cell receptor beta chains presented below share a single source sample, sequenced in a study of CD8+ T cells in alopecia areata. The sequencing template was cDNA reverse transcribed from extracted RNA. Only in-frame clones appear in the TCRdb table, and some are missing; sequencing was by immunoSEQ multiplex PCR. The repertoire has fewer than 200,000 clones, 50% to 75% of them found once; the top ten carry around 15%. This specimen was CD4+ T cells sorted from blood, taken at week 0. All receptors come from a human donor with alopecia areata.

The rearrangement joins TRBV9 to TRBJ1-5; no reliable D call. This CDR3 region has 16 residues. Germline CDR1 is SGDLS and CDR2 is YYNGEE. Trimming stripped 0 bases from V and 0 bases from J, with 10 bases between. The CDR3 is CASSVEPADSNQPQHF. DNA of the CDR3: TGTGCCAGCAGCGTAGAACCAGCTGATAGCAATCAGCCCCAGCATTTT.

The V and J genes are TRBV30 and TRBJ1-1; 7 bases line up with TRBD1. CDR1 and CDR2 (germline): GTSNPN, SVGIG (reference sequence). The CDR3 has 14 amino acids. The V and J ends lost 5 bases and 5 bases, in that order; junction bases with no gene match: 11. In DNA form, the CDR3 reads TGTGCCTGGGATTTGGGCAGGGGGACGACTGAAGCTTTCTTT. Protein sequence: CAWDLGRGTTEAFF.

This sequence joins TRBV29-1 and TRBJ1-4, with no clear D. The CDR3 contains 11 residues. V dropped 2 bases and J dropped 15 bases, with 13 bases sitting between them. Germline values: CDR1 SQVTM, CDR2 ANQGSEA. CDR3 DNA sequence: TGCAGCGTTGAACTATTCGACGGGGTGTTTTTT. It encodes CSVELFDGVFF.

This sequence joins TRBV7-2 and TRBJ1-1, with 7 bases that match TRBD1. The CDR3 totals 16 residues. V dropped 1 base and J dropped 3; count of bases not matched to a gene: 8. Looked up from germline, CDR1 is SGHTA and CDR2 is FQGNSA. CDR3: CASSLDRDRGDTEAFF. The CDR3 DNA reads TGTGCCAGCAGCTTAGACCGGGACAGAGGTGACACTGAAGCTTTCTTT.

The chain links TRBV29-1 to TRBJ1-5, with TRBD1 matching over 7 bases. Germline CDR1 reads SQVTM; CDR2 reads ANQGSEA. CDR3 length: 13 residues. Losses at the gene ends were 5 bases for V and 5 bases for J; bases not matched to a gene: 6. Here the CDR3 DNA reads TGCAGCGTTTCAGGGGGGGAAGATCAGCCCCAGCATTTT. Translated: CSVSGGEDQPQHF.

This clone was observed many times. The gene calls are TRBV19 and TRBJ2-1; a weak D match, TRBD1 (5 bases). This CDR3 has 17 amino acids. The germline CDR1 and CDR2 sequences are LNHDA and SQIVND (reference sequence). V dropped 5 bases and J dropped 1 base, with 18 bases sitting between them. This CDR3 is CASSARDSGGSYNEQFF. The CDR3 DNA is TGTGCCAGTAGTGCCCGAGACAGTGGTGGATCCTACAATGAGCAGTTCTTC.

The rearrangement uses TRBV11-2 and TRBJ1-6, with D possibly matching TRBD1 (6 bases). V dropped 5 bases and J dropped 7 bases, with 21 bases sitting between them. The CDR3 runs to 17 residues. Germline lookup yields CDR1 SGHAT and CDR2 FQNNGV. The CDR3 is CASSIRITQGPNSPLHF. The CDR3 nucleotides read TGTGCCAGCAGCATAAGAATTACACAGGGCCCCAATTCACCCCTCCACTTT.

This clone was recorded once. This sequence joins TRBV30 and TRBJ2-7, with no clear D. Germline CDR1 reads GTSNPN; CDR2 reads SVGIG (reference sequence). This CDR3 spans 13 amino acids. V lost 2 bases and J 3 bases, leaving 11 bases between the germline ends. The CDR3 reads CAWSSPHFYEQYF. The CDR3 DNA reads TGTGCCTGGAGTTCCCCCCATTTCTACGAGCAGTACTTC.

The chain combines TRBV29-1 with TRBJ2-3; 7 nucleotides line up with TRBD1. Trimming at V came to 3 bases and at J to 3 bases, leaving 3 bases not matched to a gene. The CDR3 is 13 residues long. Germline CDR1 reads SQVTM; CDR2 reads ANQGSEA. CDR3 nucleotides: TGCAGCGTTGATAGACAGGGTACAGATACGCAGTATTTT. It encodes CSVDRQGTDTQYF.

The rearrangement joins TRBV5-1 to TRBJ1-5; D is undetermined. V lost 2 bases to trimming and J lost 4 bases, with 7 bases between them. The germline gives CDR1 SGHRS, CDR2 YFSETQ. The CDR3 totals 13 residues. The CDR3 reads CASSFGDNQPQHF. The CDR3 DNA is TGCGCCAGCAGCTTCGGGGATAATCAGCCCCAGCATTTT.

The rearrangement uses TRBV29-1 and TRBJ1-2; D unresolved. Germline loops: CDR1 SQVTM, CDR2 ANQGSEA. The CDR3 length is 13 residues. The V end was cut by 4 bases, the J end by 2 bases, with 11 bases between. CDR3 sequence reads: CSVGSGPNYGYTF. CDR3 DNA sequence: TGCAGCGTTGGTTCGGGTCCGAACTATGGCTACACCTTC.

The table lists this clone with a few counts. The V and J genes are TRBV29-1 and TRBJ1-5; D not resolved. Trimming stripped 6 bases from V and 4 bases from J, with 10 bases between. Per the germline V gene, CDR1 is SQVTM and CDR2 is ANQGSEA. The CDR3 totals 12 residues. CDR3 region: CSVQSNNQPQHF. DNA of the CDR3: TGCAGCGTCCAAAGTAATAATCAGCCCCAGCATTTT.

The chain has TRBV10-3 and TRBJ2-2; TRBD1 matches 8 bases. V shed 5 bases, J shed 4 bases, and the junction held 3 bases outside the gene matches. The CDR3 runs to 14 residues. CDR1 ENHRY and CDR2 SYGVKD come from the germline V gene. DNA of the CDR3: TGTGCCATCAGTCTGGACAGGGCCACCGGGGAGCTGTTTTTT. Translation gives CAISLDRATGELFF.

This chain connects TRBV30 to TRBJ1-6; the D gene is possibly TRBD1 (5 bases). The germline CDR1 and CDR2 sequences are GTSNPN and SVGIG (reference sequence). The CDR3 is 13 amino acids. Between the trimmed V and J ends, which lost 4 bases and 7 bases, there was a span of 11 bases. DNA of the CDR3: TGTGCCTGGACTCGGGGGATGAATTCACCCCTCCACTTT. Translated, it gives CAWTRGMNSPLHF. Full variable domain (rest looked up from reference TRBV30 and TRBJ1-6): SQTIHQWPATLVQPVGSPLSLECTVEGTSNPNLYWYRQAAGRGLQLLFYSVGIGQISSEVPQNLSASRPQDRQFILSSKKLLLSDSGFYLCAWTRGMNSPLHFGNGTRLTVT.

This clone came up a few times. The rearrangement uses TRBV7-3 and TRBJ2-3; the D gene is possibly TRBD2 (5 bases). The CDR3 contains 14 residues. The V and J ends lost 5 bases and 2 bases respectively, with 11 bases between them. Germline V gene sequence: CDR1 SGHTA, CDR2 FQGTGA. The CDR3 nucleotides read TGTGCCAGCAGCCGTTCGGGGATCACAGATACGCAGTATTTT. Protein sequence: CASSRSGITDTQYF.

V and J are TRBV6-5 and TRBJ1-2; the D is unclear. V dropped 5 bases and J dropped 4 bases, with 8 bases sitting between them. The CDR3 is 12 amino acids. CDR1 is MNHEY, CDR2 SVGAGI, per germline. In DNA, the CDR3 is TGTGCCAGCAGTACGGGAACCTATGGCTACACCTTC. This gives the protein CASSTGTYGYTF.

The J gene is TRBJ2-7, the V gene TRBV2, with D possibly matching TRBD2 (5 bases). The CDR3 runs 11 residues. V was clipped by 6 bases and J by 12 bases, with 15 bases between them. The germline V gene encodes CDR1 SNHLY and CDR2 FYNNEI. The DNA for the CDR3 is TGTGCCAGCAGGGTCCGGACTGACTCGTACTTC. Translating it yields CASRVRTDSYF.

This clone was counted a few times. V gene TRBV10-3 combines with J gene TRBJ2-7; weak D call: TRBD1 (5 bases). CDR1 and CDR2 (germline): ENHRY, SYGVKD. This CDR3 is 13 amino acids long. V lost 7 bases, J lost 3 bases, and 13 bases lay in between. CDR3 residues: CAIKGSTLYEQYF. DNA for the CDR3: TGTGCCATCAAGGGGTCGACACTCTACGAGCAGTACTTC.

This clone has only a few counts. As DNA, the CDR3 is TGTGCCAGCAGCTTGGAAGGGCACGGACCCTTAACCTACGAGCAGTACTTC. Translation: CASSLEGHGPLTYEQYF. V is TRBV5-6 and J is TRBJ2-7; no firm D call. CDR1 and CDR2 from the germline V gene are SGHDT and YYEEEE. The CDR3 has 17 residues. V lost 0 bases and J 2 bases, leaving 18 bases between the germline ends.

The chain is built from TRBV20-1 and TRBJ2-5; D unclear. The germline CDR1 and CDR2 sequences are DFQATT and SNEGSKA (reference sequence). The CDR3 has 11 residues. V shed 3 bases and J shed 4 bases, with 6 bases lying between them. The CDR3 region has the DNA TGCAGTGCTAGGGGATCAGAGACCCAGTACTTC. Translated: CSARGSETQYF.

The genes are TRBV30 and TRBJ2-5; D is undetermined. V lost 2 bases and J 2 bases, leaving 12 bases between the germline ends. The CDR3 covers 14 residues. In germline, CDR1 is GTSNPN, CDR2 SVGIG (reference sequence). The CDR3 coding sequence is TGTGCCTGGAGTCCCCCCCCTCGACAAGAGACCCAGTACTTC. This sequence encodes CAWSPPPRQETQYF.

The gene calls are TRBV29-1 and TRBJ1-2; TRBD1 matches at 9 bases. Germline values: CDR1 SQVTM, CDR2 ANQGSEA. With V trimmed by 6 bases and J by 4 bases, 6 bases remained unmatched. CDR3 length: 13 residues. CDR3 bases: TGCAGCGTCCGGACAGGGGAGGGCTATGGCTACACCTTC. Its protein product is CSVRTGEGYGYTF.

V and J are TRBV23-1 and TRBJ2-3; D is tentatively TRBD1 or TRBD2 (6 bases each). TRBV23-1 counts as an open reading frame of uncertain function. V lost 1 base, J lost 1 base, and 12 bases lay in between. This CDR3 spans 16 amino acids. The CDR3 DNA is TGCGCCAGCAGTCAATGGGGGGCGTCGGGCACAGATACGCAGTATTTT. It codes for CASSQWGASGTDTQYF.

This clone has more than one count but fewer than ten. The V gene is TRBV5-1, the J gene TRBJ2-7; TRBD1 agrees at 7 bases. J was trimmed by 4 bases and V by 2 bases; bases with no gene match: 3. Germline V gene sequence: CDR1 SGHRS, CDR2 YFSETQ. CDR3 length equals 13 residues. The CDR3 loop reads CASSFDRAYEQYF. DNA of the CDR3: TGCGCCAGCAGCTTTGACAGGGCGTACGAGCAGTACTTC.

The chain's CDR3 is CASSARDRGGNNEQFF. As DNA, the CDR3 is TGTGCCAGCTCAGCCCGAGACAGGGGGGGAAACAATGAGCAGTTCTTC. The V call is TRBV18, the J call TRBJ2-1; 9 bases match TRBD1. J gave up 5 bases and V 5 bases, and 10 bases lay outside the gene matches. The CDR3 is 16 residues long. Germline V gene sequence: CDR1 KGHSH, CDR2 LQKENI.

The CDR3 loop is CASSLAAMGNSPLHF. DNA of the CDR3: TGTGCCAGCAGCTTAGCCGCTATGGGGAATTCACCCCTCCACTTT. J is TRBJ1-6 and V is TRBV7-2, with no clear D. Germline values: CDR1 SGHTA, CDR2 FQGNSA. The CDR3 runs 15 residues. V was cut by 0 bases and J by 7 bases, with 10 bases left in between.

CDR3 amino acids: CSVEDRGNQETQYF. The CDR3 DNA reads as TGCAGCGTGGAGGACAGGGGGAACCAAGAGACCCAGTACTTC. The chain combines TRBV29-1 with TRBJ2-5; 10 bases fit TRBD1. CDR1 and CDR2 from the germline V gene are SQVTM and ANQGSEA. The CDR3 sequence is 14 residues long. J lost 0 bases, V lost 6 bases, and 4 bases had no gene match. Complete variable domain (other parts from reference TRBV29-1 and TRBJ2-5): SAVISQKPSRDICQRGTSLTIQCQVDSQVTMMFWYRQQPGQSLTLIATANQGSEATYESGFVIDKFPISRPNLTFSTLTVSNMSPEDSSIYLCSVEDRGNQETQYFGPGTRLLVL.

V and J are TRBV6-5 and TRBJ2-5; either TRBD1 or TRBD2 may supply D (5 bases each). CDR3 size: 13 residues. V lost 8 bases to trimming and J lost 8 bases, with 18 bases between them. Germline CDR1 is MNHEY and CDR2 is SVGAGI. CDR3 in DNA: TGTGCCAGCTCCAGAGGGACGGAAGGAACCCAGTACTTC. Translation gives CASSRGTEGTQYF.

The rearrangement joins TRBV29-1 to TRBJ2-1; D not certain. V was shortened by 3 bases and J by 7 bases, with 16 bases between the two germline ends. This CDR3 region has 14 residues. Germline V gene lookup returns CDR1 SQVTM and CDR2 ANQGSEA. The CDR3 DNA sequence: TGCAGCGTTGATCCGGTTTCTAGTCGAAATGAGCAGTTCTTC. Its protein product is CSVDPVSSRNEQFF.

J is TRBJ1-2 and V is TRBV7-9, with a possible D match to TRBD1 (5 bases). V lost 5 bases and J lost 9, with 22 bases in between. CDR3 size: 15 residues. CDR1 and CDR2 (germline): SEHNR, FQNEAQ (reference sequence). This CDR3 reads CASSPWDSHPRSYTF. CDR3 nucleotide sequence: TGTGCCAGCAGCCCATGGGACTCGCACCCGCGGAGCTACACCTTC.

For this clone: Germline and junction disagree at one end, which may indicate a read error. This sequence joins TRBV2 and TRBJ1-5; D not certain. Looked up from germline, CDR1 is SNHLY and CDR2 is FYNNEI. This CDR3 region has 14 residues. As DNA, the CDR3 is TGTGCCAGCGGTGAAGAGTTCCTCAATCAGCCCCAGCATTTT. Its protein product is CASGEEFLNQPQHF.

The rearrangement uses TRBV5-1 and TRBJ2-2, with D perhaps matching TRBD2 (5 bases). V shed 2 bases and J shed 0 bases, with 14 bases lying between them. This CDR3 is built from 17 residues. The germline gives CDR1 SGHRS, CDR2 YFSETQ. This CDR3 is CASSFGGPRANTGELFF. Written as DNA, the CDR3 is TGCGCCAGCAGCTTCGGCGGGCCAAGGGCGAACACCGGGGAGCTGTTTTTT.